The 10 T cell receptor beta chains below were found in one sample sequenced in a study of CXCR3-negative and CXCR3-positive naive CD8 T cells. The TRB cDNA libraries were prepared by 5' RACE with UMI labels. TCRdb derives one entry per CDR3 protein from the 5' RACE reads, leaving out DNA. Listed are 50,000 to 65,000 distinct CDR3 sequences; about 20% falls within the top ten. Sequenced material: memory CD8+ T cells from blood. All receptors come from a human donor in good health. Some clones in this sample may be carry-over from other donors' samples.

This chain links TRBV11-2 with TRBJ2-7; TCRdb outputs TRBD1, but without DNA this stays unchecked. The CDR3 is 14 residues long. Per germline, CDR1 SGHAT and CDR2 FQNNGV. This CDR3 is CASSLGVPRDEQYF.

The rearrangement uses TRBV2 and TRBJ2-7; the D call of TRBD2 rests on TCRdb alone, since no DNA is present to check it. The CDR3 length is 17 residues. The V gene's germline CDR1 is SNHLY and CDR2 FYNNEI. This chain's CDR3 is CASSGRGHTSGSYEQYF.

The rearrangement uses TRBV28 and TRBJ1-1; TCRdb's D call, TRBD1, is unchecked because there is no DNA. Germline CDR1 reads MDHEN; CDR2 reads SYDVKM. CDR3 length: 15 amino acids. CDR3 loop: CASSSDRGKGTEAFF.

This chain joins TRBV4-3 and TRBJ1-5. Germline assignment: CDR1 LGHNA and CDR2 YSLEER. This CDR3 has 14 residues. The CDR3 sequence: CASSIDWNNQPQHF.

This chain connects TRBV15 to TRBJ2-7; TCRdb's D call, TRBD1, is unchecked because there is no DNA. The CDR3 totals 16 residues. Germline V gene data show CDR1 as LNHNV and CDR2 as YYDKDF (reference sequence). CDR3 amino acids: CATSGGDSSVDDEQYF. The full variable domain, with the rest looked up from reference TRBV15 and TRBJ2-7, is DAMVIQNPRYQVTQFGKPVTLSCSQTLNHNVMYWYQQKSSQAPKLLFHYYDKDFNNEADTPDNFQSRRPNTSFCFLDIRSPGLGDTAMYLCATSGGDSSVDDEQYFGPGTRLTVT.

The J gene is TRBJ2-1, the V gene TRBV11-1; TCRdb outputs TRBD2, but without DNA this stays unchecked. In germline, CDR1 is SGHAT, CDR2 FQDESV (reference sequence). The CDR3 length is 13 residues. The CDR3: CASSSHLRDEQFF.

This sequence joins TRBV29-1 and TRBJ2-1; the D call of TRBD2 rests on TCRdb alone, since no DNA is present to check it. CDR1 SQVTM and CDR2 ANQGSEA come from the germline V gene. The CDR3 is 14 residues long. The CDR3 loop reads CSAAPAGGPNEQFF.

The genes are TRBV6-5 and TRBJ2-7; TCRdb's D call, TRBD1, is unchecked because there is no DNA. The CDR3 contains 15 residues. In germline, CDR1 is MNHEY, CDR2 SVGAGI. The CDR3 sequence is CASSPNWGTHYEQYF.

The rearrangement links TRBV7-9 to TRBJ1-2; the D call of TRBD1 rests on TCRdb alone, since no DNA is present to check it. The germline V gene encodes CDR1 SEHNR and CDR2 FQNEAQ (reference sequence). This CDR3 is 14 amino acids long. The CDR3 here is CATPSTGRNYGYTF.

The V call is TRBV5-1, the J call TRBJ2-7; absent DNA, TCRdb's TRBD2 call cannot be checked. The germline CDR1 and CDR2 sequences are SGHRS and YFSETQ. The length of the CDR3 is 15 residues. The CDR3 spells CASSPQAGDFSEQYF.